These 24 T cell receptor beta chains came from one sample sequenced in a study of shared clonotypes between healthy human individuals. Profiling relied on immunoSEQ multiplex PCR, and the TCRdb table lists in-frame clones only, not all of them. This sample carries roughly 100,000 clones, 67% of them seen once, and the ten largest clones take around 24%. The source material was memory CD8+ T cells sorted from blood. Subset denoted: CD45RO+ cells pooled with CCR7-negative TemRA cells. The receptors were gathered from a young woman in good health.

The chain couples TRBV5-1 to TRBJ1-5; unclear D gene. V lost 0 bases to trimming and J lost 7 bases, with 8 bases between them. The CDR3 runs to 13 residues. The germline CDR1 and CDR2 sequences are SGHRS and YFSETQ. The chain's CDR3 is CASSLEVGQPQHF. In nucleotides, the CDR3 is TGCGCCAGCAGCTTGGAGGTGGGGCAGCCCCAGCATTTT.

The V gene is TRBV5-8, the J gene TRBJ2-7; a weak D match, TRBD1 (6 bases). Trimming pared 4 bases from V and 2 bases from J, leaving 13 bases between. This CDR3 has 14 residues. Germline-derived CDR1 and CDR2 are SGHTS and YDEGEE. The CDR3 protein is CASSVDSGPYEQYF. As DNA, the CDR3 is TGTGCCAGCAGCGTGGACAGCGGACCCTACGAGCAGTACTTC.

On this clone: Sequence at one end of the junction differs from germline and may be a read error. This rearrangement joins TRBV29-1 to TRBJ2-3; weak D call: TRBD1 (5 bases). CDR1 and CDR2 (germline): SQVTM, ANQGSEA. The CDR3 runs to 16 residues. CDR3 protein: CSVAIPHYTGTDAQYF. The CDR3 bases are TGCAGCGTCGCTATACCACATTACACAGGCACAGATGCGCAGTATTTT.

This clone was observed many times. The CDR3 reads CASSLGTNLFYGYTF. The CDR3 DNA reads as TGTGCCAGCAGCTTGGGGACAAATCTTTTCTATGGCTACACCTTC. J is TRBJ1-2 and V is TRBV5-6; the D gene is possibly TRBD1 (5 bases). The germline V gene has CDR1 SGHDT and CDR2 YYEEEE. The CDR3 spans 15 residues. V lost 0 bases and J lost 4, with 13 bases in between.

The V gene is TRBV6-5, the J gene TRBJ2-7; D call uncertain. V lost 6 bases to trimming and J lost 3 bases, with 15 bases between them. This CDR3 region has 14 residues. Germline-derived CDR1 and CDR2 are MNHEY and SVGAGI. The CDR3 DNA follows: TGTGCCAGCAGCCAAGGGCCAGCCGTCTACGAGCAGTACTTC. As protein: CASSQGPAVYEQYF.

CDR3 DNA: TGTGCCAGCAGTGTGTCAGGGGGCTTTCAGCCCCAGCATTTT. It codes for CASSVSGGFQPQHF. This chain uses TRBV2 with TRBJ1-5; 8 nucleotides align to TRBD1. This CDR3 spans 14 amino acids. V trimming: 4 bases; J trimming: 6 bases; junction bases outside the gene matches: 5. In germline, CDR1 is SNHLY, CDR2 FYNNEI.

V usage is TRBV27 and J usage is TRBJ2-7, with D perhaps TRBD1 or TRBD2 (6 bases each). The CDR3 totals 14 residues. V was shortened by 6 bases and J by 3 bases, with 15 bases between the two germline ends. From germline, CDR1 is MNHEY and CDR2 SMNVEV (reference sequence). This CDR3 reads CASRGGHGGYEQYF. The CDR3 DNA sequence: TGTGCCAGCAGAGGGGGACACGGGGGCTACGAGCAGTACTTC.

The chain has TRBV6-5 and TRBJ2-7; 9 bases line up with TRBD2. This CDR3 contains 16 residues. Trimming removed 4 bases from V and 6 bases from J; junction bases left unmatched: 13. Per germline, CDR1 MNHEY and CDR2 SVGAGI. CDR3 coding DNA: TGTGCCAGCAGTTCCCCCGCGGGTAGCGGGAGAAGCGAGCAGTACTTC. This gives the protein CASSSPAGSGRSEQYF.

The chain links TRBV15 to TRBJ2-7; the D call may be TRBD1 or TRBD2 (5 bases each). Germline values: CDR1 LNHNV, CDR2 YYDKDF (reference sequence). This CDR3 is built from 13 residues. V shed 8 bases and J shed 5 bases, with 16 bases lying between them. The CDR3 reads CATRRGESHEQYF. CDR3 coding DNA: TGTGCCACCCGTAGGGGAGAAAGCCACGAGCAGTACTTC.

The V gene is TRBV28, the J gene TRBJ1-1; possible D gene TRBD1, 6 bases. V dropped 7 bases and J dropped 0 bases, with 15 bases sitting between them. The CDR3 covers 15 residues. Germline V gene lookup returns CDR1 MDHEN and CDR2 SYDVKM. CDR3 coding DNA: TGTGCCAGCAATTCAGGGGATGGGCTGAACACTGAAGCTTTCTTT. Translation: CASNSGDGLNTEAFF.

This clone is a singleton in its sample. The V gene is TRBV5-6, the J gene TRBJ2-7; 8 bases map to TRBD2. J lost 6 bases, V lost 0 bases, and 8 bases had no gene match. The germline CDR1 and CDR2 sequences are SGHDT and YYEEEE. The CDR3 runs to 15 residues. CDR3 DNA sequence: TGTGCCAGCAGCTTGGTACTAGCGGTCCCCTGCGAGCAGTACTTC. Translated: CASSLVLAVPCEQYF.

CDR3 loop: CASSEARVTYNEQFF. In DNA form, the CDR3 reads TGTGCCAGCAGTGAGGCCAGGGTAACCTACAATGAGCAGTTCTTC. This chain connects TRBV25-1 to TRBJ2-1; a weak D match, TRBD1 (5 bases). There are 15 residues in the CDR3. V was clipped by 3 bases and J by 2 bases, with 11 bases between them. Germline CDR1 reads MGHDK; CDR2 reads SYGVNS.

A single count supports this clone. This chain joins TRBV6-1 and TRBJ2-7; 7 nucleotides agree with TRBD2. J lost 6 bases, V lost 6 bases, and 8 bases had no gene match. Per germline, CDR1 MNHNS and CDR2 SASEGT. The CDR3 runs 13 residues. CDR3 nucleotides: TGTGCCAGCAGGGGGGGGTTAAGACCCGAGCAGTACTTC. It is translated as CASRGGLRPEQYF.

The rearrangement uses TRBV19 and TRBJ2-7, with D maybe TRBD2 (5 bases). CDR1 and CDR2 from the germline V gene are LNHDA and SQIVND (reference sequence). This CDR3 spans 13 amino acids. Trimming shortened V by 3 bases and J by 2 bases, and 8 bases separated the two germline ends. As DNA, the CDR3 is TGTGCCAGTAGTATCGGGATCACCTACGAGCAGTACTTC. Amino acids: CASSIGITYEQYF.

V and J are TRBV28 and TRBJ2-2; the match to TRBD1 covers 9 bases. This CDR3 contains 15 residues. The V segment lost 5 bases and the J segment 5 bases; nucleotides outside the gene matches: 6. Per the germline V gene, CDR1 is MDHEN and CDR2 is SYDVKM. The CDR3 DNA reads as TGTGCCAGCAGTAACCGGGACAGGGTGACCGGGGAGCTGTTTTTT. It codes for CASSNRDRVTGELFF.

This clone showed up just a few times. J is TRBJ2-7 and V is TRBV9; D is undetermined. The CDR3 spans 15 residues. Germline lookup yields CDR1 SGDLS and CDR2 YYNGEE. V lost 4 bases, J lost 0 bases, and 14 bases lay in between. CDR3 in DNA: TGTGCCAGCAGCCCTGGGAACAAAGCCTCCTACGAGCAGTACTTC. This codes for CASSPGNKASYEQYF.

V and J are TRBV6-5 and TRBJ2-1; TRBD1 matches at 7 bases. Germline V gene sequence: CDR1 MNHEY, CDR2 SVGAGI. CDR3 length: 13 residues. The trim removed 6 bases at V and 4 bases at J, leaving 3 bases unmatched. Here the CDR3 DNA reads TGTGCCAGCAGAGGGGGCCGTTACAATGAGCAGTTCTTC. Translating gives CASRGGRYNEQFF.

In its sample, this clone was seen a few times. Other DNA sequences within the sample encode an identical CDR3. The chain links TRBV19 to TRBJ2-1; 12 bases fit TRBD2. This CDR3 contains 15 residues. Germline CDR1 LNHDA, CDR2 SQIVND (reference sequence). Losses at the gene ends were 9 bases for V and 7 bases for J; bases not matched to a gene: 10. CDR3 loop: CASSLAGGPGNEQFF. CDR3 DNA: TGTGCCAGCTCCCTAGCGGGAGGGCCGGGAAATGAGCAGTTCTTC.

The genes are TRBV5-1 and TRBJ2-3; 8 bases are a match to TRBD2. The CDR3 spans 14 residues. Germline assignment: CDR1 SGHRS and CDR2 YFSETQ. Unmatched junction bases numbered 4, after V lost 0 bases and J lost 7 bases. The CDR3 nucleotides read TGCGCCAGCAGCTTGGAGCGGGAGACCCATACGCAGTATTTT. Translated, it gives CASSLERETHTQYF.

This chain uses TRBV5-4 with TRBJ1-2; the D is unclear. The CDR3 runs 13 residues. Per the germline V gene, CDR1 is SGHNT and CDR2 is YYREEE (reference sequence). Trimming pared 4 bases from V and 8 bases from J, leaving 15 bases between. CDR3: CASSLSTKGGYTF. DNA for the CDR3: TGTGCCAGCAGCCTATCGACAAAGGGAGGCTACACCTTC.

J is TRBJ2-7 and V is TRBV27, with 8 bases lining up with TRBD1. Germline loops: CDR1 MNHEY, CDR2 SMNVEV (reference sequence). Trimming cost V 5 bases and J 4 bases; bases outside gene matches: 16. The CDR3 has 17 residues. CDR3 region: CASSPGQGNRLFYEQYF. For the CDR3, the DNA is TGTGCCAGCAGTCCCGGACAGGGTAACCGGTTATTTTACGAGCAGTACTTC.

This chain joins TRBV4-1 and TRBJ2-1, with 7 bases that match TRBD2. Losses at the gene ends were 4 bases for V and 7 bases for J; bases not matched to a gene: 10. The germline V gene encodes CDR1 MGHRA and CDR2 YSYEKL. The CDR3 length is 15 residues. Here the CDR3 reads CASSPREAIGNEQFF. The CDR3, as DNA: TGCGCCAGCAGCCCCCGGGAGGCCATTGGGAATGAGCAGTTCTTC.

Only one count was recorded for this clone. This chain joins TRBV5-1 and TRBJ1-3, with no clear D. This CDR3 is 12 amino acids long. Per the germline V gene, CDR1 is SGHRS and CDR2 is YFSETQ. With 0 bases removed from V and 8 bases from J, the gap between germline ends came to 6 bases. The CDR3 nucleotides are TGCGCCAGCAGCTTGGACGGCTACACCATATATTTT. Protein sequence: CASSLDGYTIYF.

This chain uses TRBV7-9 with TRBJ2-1; 12 nucleotides match TRBD2. The V and J ends lost 5 bases and 6 bases, in that order; junction bases with no gene match: 8. CDR3 length equals 16 residues. Germline lookup yields CDR1 SEHNR and CDR2 FQNEAQ (reference sequence). The DNA of the CDR3 is TGTGCCAGCAGCACCTGGACTAGCGGGACTTCCAATGAGCAGTTCTTC. This translates into CASSTWTSGTSNEQFF. Combining the CDR3 with reference TRBV7-9 and TRBJ2-1 gives the whole variable domain DTGVSQNPRHKITKRGQNVTFRCDPISEHNRLYWYRQTLGQGPEFLTYFQNEAQLEKSRLLSDRFSAERPKGSFSTLEIQRTEQGDSAMYLCASSTWTSGTSNEQFFGPGTRLTVL.